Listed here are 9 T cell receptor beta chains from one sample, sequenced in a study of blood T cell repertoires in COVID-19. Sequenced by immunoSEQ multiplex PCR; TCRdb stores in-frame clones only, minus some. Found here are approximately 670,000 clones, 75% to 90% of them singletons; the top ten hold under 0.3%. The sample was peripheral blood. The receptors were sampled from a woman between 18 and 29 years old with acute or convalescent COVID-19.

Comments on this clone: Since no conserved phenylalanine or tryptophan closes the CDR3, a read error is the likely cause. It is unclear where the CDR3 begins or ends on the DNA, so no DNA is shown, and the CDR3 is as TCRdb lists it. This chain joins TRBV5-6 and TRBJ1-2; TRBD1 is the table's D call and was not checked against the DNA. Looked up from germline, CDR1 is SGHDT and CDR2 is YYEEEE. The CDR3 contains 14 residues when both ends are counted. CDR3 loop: CASSNRWGTVRALR.

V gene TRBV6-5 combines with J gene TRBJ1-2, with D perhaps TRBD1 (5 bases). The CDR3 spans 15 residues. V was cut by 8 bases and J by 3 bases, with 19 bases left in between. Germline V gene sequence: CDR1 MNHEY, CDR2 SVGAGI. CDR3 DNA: TGTGCCAGCGTTAGCCTAGACAGTTTCTACTATGGCTACACCTTC. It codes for CASVSLDSFYYGYTF.

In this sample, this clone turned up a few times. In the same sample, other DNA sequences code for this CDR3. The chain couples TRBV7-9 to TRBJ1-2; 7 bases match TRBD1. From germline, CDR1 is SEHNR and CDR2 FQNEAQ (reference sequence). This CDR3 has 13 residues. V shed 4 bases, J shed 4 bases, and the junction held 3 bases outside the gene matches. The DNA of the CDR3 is TGTGCCAGCAGCTCAGCAGGGGGCTATGGCTACACCTTC. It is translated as CASSSAGGYGYTF.

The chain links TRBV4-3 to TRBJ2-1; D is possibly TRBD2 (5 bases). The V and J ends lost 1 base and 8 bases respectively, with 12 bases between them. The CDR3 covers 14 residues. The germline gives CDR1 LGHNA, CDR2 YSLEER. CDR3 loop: CASSQALGNHEQFF. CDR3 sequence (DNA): TGCGCCAGCAGCCAAGCTCTCGGGAACCATGAGCAGTTCTTC.

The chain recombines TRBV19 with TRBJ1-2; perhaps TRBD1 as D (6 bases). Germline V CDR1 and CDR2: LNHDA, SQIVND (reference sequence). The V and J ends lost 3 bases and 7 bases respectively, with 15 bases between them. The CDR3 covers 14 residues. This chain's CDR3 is CASSIPGVQVGYTF. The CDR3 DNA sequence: TGTGCCAGTAGTATCCCAGGGGTCCAGGTTGGCTACACCTTC.

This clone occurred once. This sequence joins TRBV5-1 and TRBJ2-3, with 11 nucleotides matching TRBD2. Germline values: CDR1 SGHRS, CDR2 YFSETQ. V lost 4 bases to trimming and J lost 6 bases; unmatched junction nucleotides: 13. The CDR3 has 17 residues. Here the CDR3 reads CASSPSSGGRPGDTQYF. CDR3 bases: TGCGCCAGCAGCCCCTCTAGCGGGGGGCGCCCGGGTGATACGCAGTATTTT. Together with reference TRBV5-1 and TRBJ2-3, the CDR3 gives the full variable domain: KAGVTQTPRYLIKTRGQQVTLSCSPISGHRSVSWYQQTPGQGLQFLFEYFSETQRNKGNFPGRFSGRQFSNSRSEMNVSTLELGDSALYLCASSPSSGGRPGDTQYFGPGTRLTVL.

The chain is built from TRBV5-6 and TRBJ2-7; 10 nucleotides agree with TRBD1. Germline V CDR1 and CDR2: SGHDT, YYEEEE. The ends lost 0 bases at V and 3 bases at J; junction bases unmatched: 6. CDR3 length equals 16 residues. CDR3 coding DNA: TGTGCCAGCAGCTTGGGGCGGACAGGGGGAATCTACGAGCAGTACTTC. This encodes CASSLGRTGGIYEQYF.

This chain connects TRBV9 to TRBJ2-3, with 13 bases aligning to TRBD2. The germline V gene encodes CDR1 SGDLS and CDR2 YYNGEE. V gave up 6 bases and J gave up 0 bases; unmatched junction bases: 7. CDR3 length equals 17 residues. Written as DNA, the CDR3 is TGTGCCAGCACCGACGGGACTAGCGGGACTAGCACAGATACGCAGTATTTT. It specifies CASTDGTSGTSTDTQYF.

The CDR3 nucleotides read TGTGCCAGCAGTTTTACGGGGGGCTCTGGAAACACCATATATTTT. This codes for CASSFTGGSGNTIYF. The chain employs TRBV6-5 and TRBJ1-3; TRBD1 might be the D (5 bases). This CDR3 spans 15 amino acids. Trimming stripped 4 bases from V and 0 bases from J, with 10 bases between. Germline V CDR1 and CDR2: MNHEY, SVGAGI.